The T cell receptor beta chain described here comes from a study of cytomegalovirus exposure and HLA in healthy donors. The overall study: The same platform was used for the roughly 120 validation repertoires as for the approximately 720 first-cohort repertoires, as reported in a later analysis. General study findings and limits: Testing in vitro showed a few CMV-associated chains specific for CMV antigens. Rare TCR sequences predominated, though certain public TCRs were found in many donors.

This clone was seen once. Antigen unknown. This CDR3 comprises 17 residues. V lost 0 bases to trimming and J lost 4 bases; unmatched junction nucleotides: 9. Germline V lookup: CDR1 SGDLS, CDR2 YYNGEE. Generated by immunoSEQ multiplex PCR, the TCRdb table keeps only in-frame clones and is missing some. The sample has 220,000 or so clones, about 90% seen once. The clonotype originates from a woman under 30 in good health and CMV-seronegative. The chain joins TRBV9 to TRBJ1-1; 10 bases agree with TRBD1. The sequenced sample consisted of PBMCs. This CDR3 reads CASSVENRGQGGTEAFF. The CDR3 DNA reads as TGTGCCAGCAGCGTAGAAAATCGAGGACAGGGGGGCACTGAAGCTTTCTTT.